Below are 22 T cell receptor beta chains sequenced from a single sample in a study of blood T cells in healthy people across ages. Together with a sample-barcoded 5' primer, a J-beta primer mix was included in a second PCR lasting about 7 to 11 cycles. TCRdb itself ran the 5' RACE reads through MiXCR, one entry per CDR3 protein. Of 700,000 or so distinct CDR3 sequences in the sample, roughly 41% were seen once. The material sequenced was blood. The receptors were sampled from an elderly man in good health.

V and J are TRBV20-1 and TRBJ1-1; 9 bases fit TRBD1. The CDR3 contains 16 residues. Germline V gene sequence: CDR1 DFQATT, CDR2 SNEGSKA (reference sequence). Trimming at V came to 7 bases and at J to 0 bases, leaving 12 bases not matched to a gene. This chain's CDR3 is CSEAKLGQGLNTEAFF. The CDR3 bases are TGCAGTGAGGCAAAATTGGGACAGGGACTGAACACTGAAGCTTTCTTT.

J is TRBJ2-1 and V is TRBV11-2, with D tentatively TRBD2 (5 bases). V gave up 4 bases and J gave up 1 base, with 14 bases separating them. The germline CDR1 and CDR2 sequences are SGHAT and FQNNGV. This CDR3 has 16 amino acids. The CDR3 bases are TGTGCCAGCAGCTCCTCCCCGAGCGGATCCTACAATGAGCAGTTCTTC. It specifies CASSSSPSGSYNEQFF.

The chain combines TRBV20-1 with TRBJ2-7; 11 bases line up with TRBD1. The last part of the DNA fits TRBJ2-5 better; the J call may be wrong. CDR1 and CDR2 (germline): DFQATT, SNEGSKA (reference sequence). This CDR3 region has 16 residues. The CDR3 DNA sequence: TGCAGTGCTAACCGTCCGGACAGGGGGCGAGGAGAGACCCAGTACTTC. It translates to CSANRPDRGRGETQYF.

This sequence joins TRBV7-2 and TRBJ2-5; either TRBD1 or TRBD2 may supply D (5 bases each). CDR1 is SGHTA, CDR2 FQGNSA, per germline. This CDR3 spans 14 amino acids. Trimming left V 6 bases short and J 0 bases short, with 11 bases between. The CDR3 DNA reads TGTGCCAGCAGTTATGGGACGGACCAAGAGACCCAGTACTTC. Its protein product is CASSYGTDQETQYF. The full variable domain, rest sourced from reference TRBV7-2 and TRBJ2-5, is GAGVSQSPSNKVTEKGKDVELRCDPISGHTALYWYRQSLGQGLEFLIYFQGNSAPDKSGLPSDRFSAERTGGSVSTLTIQRTQQEDSAVYLCASSYGTDQETQYFGPGTRLLVL.

This clonotype has more than one count but fewer than ten. The chain joins TRBV7-2 to TRBJ2-7; D is unclear. CDR1 and CDR2 (germline): SGHTA, FQGNSA. V lost 5 bases and J 2 bases, leaving 13 bases between the germline ends. The CDR3 sequence is 14 residues long. CDR3 coding DNA: TGTGCCAGCAGCCCAAAGCCCGACACCTACGAGCAGTACTTC. It encodes CASSPKPDTYEQYF.

This clonotype has more than one count but fewer than ten. The chain has TRBV20-1 and TRBJ1-4; D uncertain. Germline CDR1 reads DFQATT; CDR2 reads SNEGSKA (reference sequence). This CDR3 contains 14 residues. Trimming removed 0 bases from V and 3 bases from J, with 8 bases in between. CDR3: CSARDLKANEKLFF. The CDR3 coding sequence is TGCAGTGCTAGAGATCTGAAGGCTAATGAAAAACTGTTTTTT.

This clonotype was counted only a few times. The gene calls are TRBV3-1 and TRBJ2-4, with 9 positions matching TRBD1. V shed 3 bases, J shed 14 bases, and the junction held 11 bases outside the gene matches. The CDR3 is 14 amino acids. Germline CDR1 and CDR2: LGHDT and YNNKEL (reference sequence). The CDR3 protein is CASSQSDRGQGKYF. The CDR3 DNA follows: TGTGCCAGCAGCCAGTCGGACAGGGGTCAGGGGAAGTACTTC.

This clonotype was seen more than once but under ten times. The chain couples TRBV4-3 to TRBJ2-7; 7 bases align to TRBD1. Germline assignment: CDR1 LGHNA and CDR2 YSLEER. V shed 0 bases and J 5 bases; nucleotides not matched to a gene: 7. The CDR3 runs to 15 residues. DNA of the CDR3: TGCGCCAGCAGCCAAGAATCACAGGGGACGAACGAGCAGTACTTC. Protein: CASSQESQGTNEQYF.

This clonotype was counted only a few times. A read error is possible here, since a much larger clone lies one base away. V gene TRBV12-3 or TRBV12-4 combines with J gene TRBJ2-1; tentative D call: TRBD1 (6 bases). The DNA end favors TRBJ2-7, so the J call may be wrong. The CDR3 contains 15 residues. The CDR3 DNA follows: TGTGCCAGCAGCGGAACAGGGAGCTCCTACAATGAGCAGTACTTC. Residues: CASSGTGSSYNEQYF.

This clonotype appeared a few times. This rearrangement joins TRBV7-2 to TRBJ2-7; D not resolved. The CDR3 loop spans 16 amino acids. V lost 1 base and J lost 1, with 14 bases in between. Germline V gene sequence: CDR1 SGHTA, CDR2 FQGNSA. The CDR3: CASSLEVITSSYEQYF. CDR3 bases: TGTGCCAGCAGCTTAGAAGTCATCACCTCTTCCTACGAGCAGTACTTC.

The genes are TRBV29-1 and TRBJ2-2; TRBD1 agrees at 10 bases. CDR3 length: 15 amino acids. Losses at the gene ends were 0 bases for V and 3 bases for J; bases not matched to a gene: 1. CDR1 SQVTM and CDR2 ANQGSEA come from the germline V gene. The CDR3 is CSVEEGTGDTGELFF. In DNA form, the CDR3 reads TGCAGCGTTGAAGAGGGGACAGGGGACACCGGGGAGCTGTTTTTT.

The CDR3 DNA sequence: TGTGCCAGCAGTTTTGCTAGCGGGAGCGGGGAGACCCAGTACTTC. Translation: CASSFASGSGETQYF. The V gene is TRBV27, the J gene TRBJ2-7; 10 nucleotides match TRBD2. The end of the DNA aligns better with TRBJ2-5, so the J call may be wrong. The CDR3 has 15 amino acids. Germline CDR1 MNHEY, CDR2 SMNVEV (reference sequence).

This clonotype was found many times. CDR3 loop: CASSRRLAGGTQETQYF. The CDR3 coding sequence is TGCGCCAGCAGCCGACGCCTAGCGGGGGGGACTCAAGAGACCCAGTACTTC. The rearrangement joins TRBV4-1 to TRBJ2-5; 12 bases fit TRBD2. The CDR3 is 17 residues long. With V trimmed by 4 bases and J by 2 bases, 8 bases remained unmatched. The germline V gene has CDR1 MGHRA and CDR2 YSYEKL.

This chain joins TRBV29-1 and TRBJ2-4, with D unresolved. TRBJ2-5 matches the DNA end more closely, so the J call is doubtful. The CDR3 runs 13 residues. Per the germline V gene, CDR1 is SQVTM and CDR2 is ANQGSEA. CDR3 in DNA: TGCAGCGTTGACGCGAGTAGTTCGAAGACCCAGTACTTC. As protein: CSVDASSSKTQYF.

The count of this clonotype is one. V and J are TRBV7-9 and TRBJ2-5, with unresolved D. The V end was cut by 1 base, the J end by 11 bases, with 11 bases between. The CDR3 contains 12 residues. Per germline, CDR1 SEHNR and CDR2 FQNEAQ (reference sequence). This CDR3 is CASSLGATEQYF. CDR3 DNA sequence: TGTGCCAGCAGCTTAGGGGCTACTGAGCAGTACTTC.

V gene TRBV29-1 combines with J gene TRBJ2-1, with a weak D call TRBD2 (5 bases). Germline CDR1 and CDR2: SQVTM and ANQGSEA. CDR3 length: 13 amino acids. V gave up 7 bases and J gave up 0 bases, with 10 bases separating them. CDR3 region: CSAAEGSYNEQFF. CDR3 coding DNA: TGCAGCGCCGCCGAGGGCTCCTACAATGAGCAGTTCTTC.

This clonotype was detected a few times. The V and J genes are TRBV7-6 and TRBJ2-2, with TRBD1 matching 7 bases. Losses at the gene ends were 5 bases for V and 0 bases for J; bases not matched to a gene: 3. CDR1 SGHVS and CDR2 FNYEAQ come from the germline V gene. CDR3 length equals 15 residues. CDR3: CASSRGTANTGELFF. For the CDR3, the DNA is TGTGCCAGCAGCCGAGGGACAGCGAACACCGGGGAGCTGTTTTTT.

The chain is built from TRBV4-3 and TRBJ2-1; the match to TRBD2 covers 10 bases. V lost 1 base and J lost 9; bases outside the gene matches: 3. Germline V gene data show CDR1 as LGHNA and CDR2 as YSLEER. The CDR3 has 14 residues. This CDR3 reads CASSQGLAGTEQFF. The CDR3 coding sequence is TGCGCCAGCAGCCAAGGACTAGCGGGCACTGAGCAGTTCTTC.

The rearrangement links TRBV7-9 to TRBJ1-2; 9 bases line up with TRBD1. The germline V gene encodes CDR1 SEHNR and CDR2 FQNEAQ (reference sequence). Trimming removed 4 bases from V and 2 bases from J; junction bases left unmatched: 5. The CDR3 is made up of 15 amino acids. The CDR3 nucleotides read TGTGCCAGCAGCTCCATTGGGACAGGGAACTATGGCTACACCTTC. Amino acids: CASSSIGTGNYGYTF.

This chain connects TRBV3-1 to TRBJ2-5; 10 nucleotides align to TRBD1. After removal of 6 bases from V and 4 bases from J, the junction contained 14 bases not matched to a gene. Germline assignment: CDR1 LGHDT and CDR2 YNNKEL (reference sequence). The CDR3 runs to 17 residues. The CDR3 is CASSLSRDRGRGETQYF. Here the CDR3 DNA reads TGTGCCAGCAGTCTGAGCCGGGACAGGGGCAGGGGAGAGACCCAGTACTTC.

This clonotype turned up a few times. The chain combines TRBV6-5 with TRBJ1-2; D call uncertain. CDR3 length: 14 amino acids. V gave up 2 bases and J gave up 3 bases, with 10 bases separating them. The germline V gene encodes CDR1 MNHEY and CDR2 SVGAGI. In nucleotides, the CDR3 is TGTGCCAGCAGTTACGGAAGTCAGGACTATGGCTACACCTTC. This translates into CASSYGSQDYGYTF.

The chain uses TRBV7-3 and TRBJ2-5; D is uncertain. This CDR3 region has 13 residues. V was pared by 1 base and J by 11 bases, with 14 bases between. CDR1 SGHTA and CDR2 FQGTGA come from the germline V gene. The CDR3 protein is CASSLKRLSEQYF. CDR3 DNA: TGTGCCAGCAGCTTAAAAAGGCTAAGTGAGCAGTACTTC.